This T cell receptor (beta chain) originates from a study of tumor and adjacent non-tumor tissue in lung cancer. Study information: There were around 11 adenocarcinoma, 2 squamous cell carcinoma and 1 small cell lung cancer cases. Study-level points and caveats: Compared with tumor, normal lung showed significantly lower TCR diversity.

Three rounds of nested PCR, following a modified ARM-PCR protocol, produced the TCRbeta library. TCRdb itself ran the multiplex PCR reads through MiXCR, one entry per CDR3 protein. The sample carries about 200,000 distinct CDR3 sequences, 60% to 75% recorded once. The template was RNA from unsorted bulk tissue. Trimming took 3 bases from V and 9 from J, leaving 15 bases between them. CDR3 length: 14 amino acids. Germline lookup yields CDR1 SQVTM and CDR2 ANQGSEA. Concerning this clonotype: Its antigen is as yet unknown.

The material sequenced was lung tumor tissue. The J gene is TRBJ1-6, the V gene TRBV29-1; no definite D call. This TCR was recovered from a man aged 55 to 70 with non-small cell lung cancer. The CDR3, as DNA: TGCAGCGTTGAGGTAGGGAGGATTAGTTCACCCCTCCACTTT. It specifies CSVEVGRISSPLHF.